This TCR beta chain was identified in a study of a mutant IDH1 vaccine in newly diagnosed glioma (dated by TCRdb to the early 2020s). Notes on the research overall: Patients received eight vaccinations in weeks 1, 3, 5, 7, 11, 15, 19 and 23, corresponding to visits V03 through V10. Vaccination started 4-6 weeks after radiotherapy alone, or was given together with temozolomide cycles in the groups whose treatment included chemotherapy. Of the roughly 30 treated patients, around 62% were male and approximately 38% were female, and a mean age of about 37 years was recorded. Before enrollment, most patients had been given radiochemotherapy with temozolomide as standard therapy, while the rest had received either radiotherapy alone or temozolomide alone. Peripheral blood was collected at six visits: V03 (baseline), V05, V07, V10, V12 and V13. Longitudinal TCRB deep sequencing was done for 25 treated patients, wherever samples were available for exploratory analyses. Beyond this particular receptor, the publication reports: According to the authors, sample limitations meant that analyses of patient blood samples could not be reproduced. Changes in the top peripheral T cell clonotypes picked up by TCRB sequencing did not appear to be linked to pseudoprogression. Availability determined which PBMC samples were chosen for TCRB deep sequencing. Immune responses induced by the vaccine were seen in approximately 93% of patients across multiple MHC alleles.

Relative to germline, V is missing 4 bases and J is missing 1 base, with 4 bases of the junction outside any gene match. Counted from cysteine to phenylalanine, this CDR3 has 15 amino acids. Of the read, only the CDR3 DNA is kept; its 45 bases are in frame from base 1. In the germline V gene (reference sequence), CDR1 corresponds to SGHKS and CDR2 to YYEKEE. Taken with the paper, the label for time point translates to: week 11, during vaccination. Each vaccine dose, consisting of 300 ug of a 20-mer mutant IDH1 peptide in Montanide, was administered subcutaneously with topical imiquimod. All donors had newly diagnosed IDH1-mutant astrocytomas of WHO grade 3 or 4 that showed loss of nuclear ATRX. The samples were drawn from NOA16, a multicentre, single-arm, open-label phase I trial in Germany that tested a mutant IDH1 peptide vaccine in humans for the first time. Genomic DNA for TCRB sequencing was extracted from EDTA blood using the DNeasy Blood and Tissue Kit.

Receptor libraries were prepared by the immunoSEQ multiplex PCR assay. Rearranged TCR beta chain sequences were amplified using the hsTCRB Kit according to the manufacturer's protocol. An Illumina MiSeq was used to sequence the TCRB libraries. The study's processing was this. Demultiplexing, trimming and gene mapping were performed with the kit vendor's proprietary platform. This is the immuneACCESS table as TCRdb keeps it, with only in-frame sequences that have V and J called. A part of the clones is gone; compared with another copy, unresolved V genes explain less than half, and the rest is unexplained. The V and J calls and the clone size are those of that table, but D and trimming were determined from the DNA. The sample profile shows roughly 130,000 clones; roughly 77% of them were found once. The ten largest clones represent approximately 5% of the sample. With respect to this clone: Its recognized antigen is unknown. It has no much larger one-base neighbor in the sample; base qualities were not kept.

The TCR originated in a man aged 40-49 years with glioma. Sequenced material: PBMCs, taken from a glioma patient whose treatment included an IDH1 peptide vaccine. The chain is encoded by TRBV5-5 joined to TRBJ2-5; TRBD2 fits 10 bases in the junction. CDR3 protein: CASSPASGGQETQYF. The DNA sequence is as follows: TGTGCCAGCAGCCCGGCTAGCGGGGGCCAAGAGACCCAGTACTTC.